The 8 T cell receptor beta chains reported below all come from one sample, sequenced in a study of T cell clones after liver transplantation. Profiling relied on immunoSEQ multiplex PCR, and the TCRdb table lists in-frame clones only, not all of them. Of 75,000 to 85,000 clones listed, over 80% were seen once; the top ten hold roughly 2.8%. The sequencing here drew on CD4+ T cells from blood, taken at the 22-month timepoint. All receptors come from a human patient who received a liver transplant. Some of these T cells may belong to the graft donor.

The chain uses TRBV4-1 and TRBJ2-3; 10 positions agree with TRBD2. The CDR3 runs to 19 residues. Germline CDR1 reads MGHRA; CDR2 reads YSYEKL. The V and J ends lost 0 bases and 0 bases, in that order; junction bases with no gene match: 9. The CDR3 here is CASSQDPLAGYSSTDTQYF. The DNA of the CDR3 is TGCGCCAGCAGCCAAGATCCACTAGCGGGGTACTCTAGCACAGATACGCAGTATTTT.

In this sample, this clone turned up a few times. The J gene is TRBJ2-7, the V gene TRBV28; TRBD2 matches at 12 bases. The CDR3 loop spans 15 amino acids. Germline V gene sequence: CDR1 MDHEN, CDR2 SYDVKM. V gave up 5 bases and J gave up 9 bases; unmatched junction bases: 11. CDR3 DNA: TGTGCCAGCAGTCTACTAGCGGGGGGCTTGTTTGGGCAGTACTTC. This translates into CASSLLAGGLFGQYF.

This chain connects TRBV6-5 to TRBJ1-1; D is possibly TRBD1 (6 bases). The CDR3 spans 15 residues. V shed 5 bases and J shed 2 bases, with 15 bases lying between them. CDR1 is MNHEY and CDR2 is SVGAGI in the germline V gene. CDR3 coding DNA: TGTGCCAGCAGTAACCACGGCAGGGGAAACACTGAAGCTTTCTTT. It codes for CASSNHGRGNTEAFF.

This sequence joins TRBV29-1 and TRBJ2-7; no reliable D call. From germline, CDR1 is SQVTM and CDR2 ANQGSEA. V was cut by 4 bases and J by 4 bases, with 17 bases left in between. The CDR3 length is 14 residues. CDR3: CSVGKAKGIYEQYF. The CDR3 coding sequence is TGCAGCGTTGGGAAGGCCAAGGGAATATACGAGCAGTACTTC.

The chain recombines TRBV10-3 with TRBJ2-7, with D tentatively TRBD1 or TRBD2 (5 bases each). This CDR3 is built from 15 residues. V was cut by 3 bases and J by 2 bases, with 14 bases left in between. The germline V gene encodes CDR1 ENHRY and CDR2 SYGVKD. The CDR3 sequence is CAISEGQGSAYEQYF. The CDR3 DNA reads as TGTGCCATCAGTGAAGGACAAGGGAGCGCCTACGAGCAGTACTTC.

The rearrangement joins TRBV6-5 to TRBJ1-1, with D possibly matching TRBD1 (5 bases). Germline CDR1 is MNHEY and CDR2 is SVGAGI. Trimming pared 0 bases from V and 7 bases from J, leaving 9 bases between. The CDR3 totals 13 residues. CDR3 in DNA: TGTGCCAGCAGTTACTCGAGCAGGGTTGAAGCTTTCTTT. Translation gives CASSYSSRVEAFF.

V and J are TRBV5-1 and TRBJ1-3; D not resolved. Looked up from germline, CDR1 is SGHRS and CDR2 is YFSETQ. The V end lost 1 base, the J end lost 4 bases, and 18 bases lay between the germline ends. The CDR3 is 17 amino acids. The CDR3 reads CASSLLSEAGSGNTIYF. CDR3 bases: TGCGCCAGCAGCTTGTTGTCAGAAGCCGGGTCAGGAAACACCATATATTTT.

The chain recombines TRBV7-9 with TRBJ2-5; D is unresolved. The CDR3 has 12 residues. V was shortened by 2 bases and J by 4 bases, with 5 bases between the two germline ends. Germline-derived CDR1 and CDR2 are SEHNR and FQNEAQ (reference sequence). The CDR3 loop reads CASSLSSETQYF. CDR3 coding DNA: TGTGCCAGCAGCTTAAGTTCAGAGACCCAGTACTTC.